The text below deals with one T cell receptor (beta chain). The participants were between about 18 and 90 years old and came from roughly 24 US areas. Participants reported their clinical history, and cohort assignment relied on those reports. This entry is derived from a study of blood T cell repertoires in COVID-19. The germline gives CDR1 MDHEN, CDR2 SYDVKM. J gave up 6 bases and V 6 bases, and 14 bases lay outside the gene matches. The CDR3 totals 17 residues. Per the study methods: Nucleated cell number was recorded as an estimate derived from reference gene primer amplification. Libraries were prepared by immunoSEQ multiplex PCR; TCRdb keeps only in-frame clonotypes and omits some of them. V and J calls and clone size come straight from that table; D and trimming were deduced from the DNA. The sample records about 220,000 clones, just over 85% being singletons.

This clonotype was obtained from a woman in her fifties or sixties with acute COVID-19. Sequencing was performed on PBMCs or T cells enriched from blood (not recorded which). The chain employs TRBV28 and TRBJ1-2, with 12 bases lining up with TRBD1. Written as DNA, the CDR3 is TGTGCCAGCAGCATTATTGCCGGGACAGGGGGCAGGGATGGCTACACCTTC. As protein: CASSIIAGTGGRDGYTF.